Sequencing of this T cell receptor (beta chain) was carried out in a study of T cells in Graves' hyperthyroidism and ophthalmopathy. TCR beta CDR3 regions were amplified from RNA. Using the HTBI primer set, a first-round RT-PCR was run on the TCR CDR3. TCRdb reanalysed the multiplex PCR reads using MiXCR and keeps one entry per CDR3 protein. The data hold around 600,000 distinct CDR3 sequences, with about 14% observed a single time. Study-wide findings and caveats: With a median lead of approximately 6.4 months before onset, the model predicted ophthalmopathy. The majority of expanded thyroid clonotypes above 0.001 also appeared in blood.

The V gene end was trimmed by 4 bases and the J gene end by 3 bases; junction bases not matched to a gene: 8. CDR1 and CDR2 (germline): SQVTM, ANQGSEA. The CDR3 sequence is 14 residues long. This clonotype was recorded a few times. The antigen remains unidentified. V is TRBV29-1 and J is TRBJ2-7; 8 positions agree with TRBD1. The sequence came from a woman between 50 and 59 years old with Graves' ophthalmopathy. The sequenced sample was blood. The CDR3 loop is CSVGPRQGHYEQYF. The CDR3, as DNA: TGCAGCGTTGGGCCCAGACAGGGGCACTACGAGCAGTACTTC.